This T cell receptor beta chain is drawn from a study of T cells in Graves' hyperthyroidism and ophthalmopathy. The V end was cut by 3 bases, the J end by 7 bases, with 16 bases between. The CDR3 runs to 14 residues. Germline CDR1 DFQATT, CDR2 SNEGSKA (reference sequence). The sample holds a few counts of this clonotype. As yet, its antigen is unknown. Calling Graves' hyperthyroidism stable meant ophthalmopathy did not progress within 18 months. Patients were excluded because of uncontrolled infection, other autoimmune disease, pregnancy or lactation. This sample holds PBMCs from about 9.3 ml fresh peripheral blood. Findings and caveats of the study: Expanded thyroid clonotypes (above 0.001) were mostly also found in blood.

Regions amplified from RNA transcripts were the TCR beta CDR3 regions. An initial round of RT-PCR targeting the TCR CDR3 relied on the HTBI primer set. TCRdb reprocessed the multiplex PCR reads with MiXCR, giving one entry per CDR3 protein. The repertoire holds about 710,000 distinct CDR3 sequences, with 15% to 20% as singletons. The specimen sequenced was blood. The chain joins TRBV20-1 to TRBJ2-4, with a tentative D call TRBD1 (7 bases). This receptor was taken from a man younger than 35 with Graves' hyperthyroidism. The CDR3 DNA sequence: TGCAGTGCTAGGAAGGGGGCTGGGAGGAACATTCAGTACTTC. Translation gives CSARKGAGRNIQYF.